This TCR beta chain was found in a study of T cell repertoires in cytomegalovirus infection. General study points: There were carriers of CMV plus the relevant HLA, and cumulative public TCR beta family frequency identified them. It was HLA-C-restricted CMV-specific TCR beta clonotypes that dominated the response ex vivo.

TCRdb independently ran MiXCR on the reads; one entry per CDR3 protein. The profile shows some 220,000 distinct CDR3 sequences, roughly an eighth of them singletons. CDR1 and CDR2 (germline): DFQATT, SNEGSKA (reference sequence). Trimming cost V 4 bases and J 5 bases, with 11 bases left between them. The CDR3 covers 12 residues. In this sample, this clonotype turned up a few times. The target antigen is unknown. The clonotype originates from a human donor in good health (CMV status not recorded). Some clones in this sample may be carry-over from other donors' samples. This sequence joins TRBV20-1 and TRBJ2-5; TRBD1 might be the D (6 bases). The sample comprised PBMCs. The CDR3 sequence is CSAIIRGETQYF. The CDR3 coding sequence is TGCAGTGCTATAATAAGGGGGGAGACCCAGTACTTC.